Listed below are T cell receptor beta chains from one sample, sequenced in a study of PD-1 blockade in classical Hodgkin lymphoma. The protocol was immunoSEQ multiplex PCR, while the TCRdb copy is restricted to in-frame clones and leaves out a portion. The data contain 46,000 or so clones, about 77% of them singletons. Specimen: peripheral blood mononuclear cells (PBMCs), collected before the fourth cycle of nivolumab. These TCRs come from a human donor with classical Hodgkin lymphoma. The CDR3 runs from the conserved cysteine through the conserved F or W. A D gene is named only where the DNA matches it firmly. Clone size is shown for a subset of rows, as once, few, many or a class of expanded clone.

abundance: few
v_gene: TRBV6-9
d_gene: TRBD1
j_gene: TRBJ2-2
CDR3aa: CASRDGTGGLAGELFF
CDR3nt: TGTGCCAGCAGGGACGGGACAGGGGGATTGGCCGGGGAGCTGTTTTTT

abundance: NA
v_gene: TRBV30
d_gene: NA
j_gene: TRBJ2-7
CDR3aa: CAWSVPGSYEQYF
CDR3nt: TGTGCCTGGAGTGTCCCAGGGAGCTACGAGCAGTACTTC

abundance: NA
v_gene: TRBV11-3
d_gene: NA
j_gene: TRBJ1-5
CDR3aa: CASSSGRGSNQPQHF
CDR3nt: TGTGCCAGCAGCTCCGGACGGGGTAGCAATCAGCCCCAGCATTTT

abundance: NA
v_gene: TRBV19
d_gene: NA
j_gene: TRBJ2-3
CDR3aa: CASSIGTGADTQYF
CDR3nt: TGTGCCAGTAGTATAGGGACGGGGGCAGATACGCAGTATTTT

abundance: NA
v_gene: TRBV21-1
d_gene: NA
j_gene: TRBJ1-3
CDR3aa: CASSKLMWNRVASGNTIYF
CDR3nt: NA

abundance: NA
v_gene: TRBV11-3
d_gene: NA
j_gene: TRBJ1-6
CDR3aa: CASSTGLEGPPLHF
CDR3nt: TGTGCCAGCAGCACGGGACTAGAAGGACCACCCCTCCACTTT

abundance: few
v_gene: TRBV30
d_gene: NA
j_gene: TRBJ1-4
CDR3aa: CACPGTNPEKLFF
CDR3nt: TGTGCCTGTCCCGGGACAAACCCTGAAAAACTGTTTTTT

abundance: NA
v_gene: TRBV9
d_gene: TRBD2
j_gene: TRBJ2-5
CDR3aa: CASSVEAGAPGETQYF
CDR3nt: TGTGCCAGCAGCGTAGAAGCGGGGGCCCCAGGGGAGACCCAGTACTTC

abundance: NA
v_gene: TRBV10-3
d_gene: NA
j_gene: TRBJ1-1
CDR3aa: CAISVLGGGTEAFF
CDR3nt: TGTGCCATCAGTGTGCTAGGGGGGGGCACTGAAGCTTTCTTT

abundance: NA
v_gene: TRBV5-6
d_gene: TRBD1
j_gene: TRBJ2-7
CDR3aa: CASSLGQGRYEQYF
CDR3nt: TGTGCCAGCAGCTTGGGACAGGGGAGATACGAGCAGTACTTC

abundance: NA
v_gene: TRBV7-2
d_gene: NA
j_gene: TRBJ1-1
CDR3aa: CASSLGLTESDTEAFF
CDR3nt: TGTGCCAGCAGCTTGGGCCTAACGGAATCTGACACTGAAGCTTTCTTT

abundance: NA
v_gene: TRBV27
d_gene: NA
j_gene: TRBJ1-1
CDR3aa: CASSTRGFGAEAFF
CDR3nt: TGTGCCAGCAGTACAAGGGGGTTCGGCGCTGAAGCTTTCTTT

abundance: NA
v_gene: TRBV7-2
d_gene: TRBD1
j_gene: TRBJ1-1
CDR3aa: CASSPGTENTEAFF
CDR3nt: TGTGCCAGCAGCCCAGGGACAGAGAACACTGAAGCTTTCTTT

abundance: NA
v_gene: TRBV5-1
d_gene: NA
j_gene: TRBJ2-1
CDR3aa: CASSLEWASYNEQFF
CDR3nt: TGCGCCAGCAGCTTGGAGTGGGCGTCCTACAATGAGCAGTTCTTC

abundance: NA
v_gene: TRBV9
d_gene: NA
j_gene: TRBJ1-5
CDR3aa: CASSVGQHSNQPQHF
CDR3nt: TGTGCCAGCAGCGTAGGGCAGCATAGCAATCAGCCCCAGCATTTT

abundance: NA
v_gene: TRBV19
d_gene: NA
j_gene: TRBJ2-2
CDR3aa: CASSLLNTGELFF
CDR3nt: TGTGCCAGTAGTCTCCTTAACACCGGGGAGCTGTTTTTT

abundance: NA
v_gene: TRBV11-2
d_gene: TRBD1
j_gene: TRBJ2-1
CDR3aa: CASSLARGTYNEQFF
CDR3nt: TGTGCCAGCAGCTTAGCCAGGGGGACCTACAATGAGCAGTTCTTC

abundance: NA
v_gene: TRBV5-6
d_gene: TRBD1
j_gene: TRBJ1-2
CDR3aa: CASSFIQGAPHGYTF
CDR3nt: TGTGCCAGCAGCTTTATACAGGGGGCACCCCATGGCTACACCTTC